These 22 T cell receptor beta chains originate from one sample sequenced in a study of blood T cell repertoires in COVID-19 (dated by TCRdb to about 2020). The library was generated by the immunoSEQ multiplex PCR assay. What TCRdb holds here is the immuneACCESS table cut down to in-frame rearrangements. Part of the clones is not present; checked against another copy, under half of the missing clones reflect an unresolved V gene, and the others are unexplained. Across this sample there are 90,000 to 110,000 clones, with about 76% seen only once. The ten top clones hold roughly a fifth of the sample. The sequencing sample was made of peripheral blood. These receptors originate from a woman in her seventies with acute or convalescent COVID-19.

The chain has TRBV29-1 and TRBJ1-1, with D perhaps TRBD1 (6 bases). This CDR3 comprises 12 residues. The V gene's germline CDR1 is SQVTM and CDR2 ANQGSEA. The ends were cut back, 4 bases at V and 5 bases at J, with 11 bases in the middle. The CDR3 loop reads CSVGAGVTEAFF. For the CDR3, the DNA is TGCAGCGTTGGGGCAGGGGTGACTGAAGCTTTCTTT.

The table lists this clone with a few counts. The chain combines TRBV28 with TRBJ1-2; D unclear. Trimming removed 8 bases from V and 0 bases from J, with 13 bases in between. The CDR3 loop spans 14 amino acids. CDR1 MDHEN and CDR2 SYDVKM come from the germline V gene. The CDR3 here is CASVRVSSNYGYTF. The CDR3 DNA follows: TGTGCCAGCGTTCGGGTTTCGTCTAACTATGGCTACACCTTC.

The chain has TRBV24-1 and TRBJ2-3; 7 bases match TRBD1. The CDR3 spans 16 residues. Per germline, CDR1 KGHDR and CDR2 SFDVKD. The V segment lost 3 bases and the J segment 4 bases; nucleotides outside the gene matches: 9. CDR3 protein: CATSDAYRTGSDTQYF. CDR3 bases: TGTGCCACCAGTGATGCCTACCGGACAGGATCAGATACGCAGTATTTT.

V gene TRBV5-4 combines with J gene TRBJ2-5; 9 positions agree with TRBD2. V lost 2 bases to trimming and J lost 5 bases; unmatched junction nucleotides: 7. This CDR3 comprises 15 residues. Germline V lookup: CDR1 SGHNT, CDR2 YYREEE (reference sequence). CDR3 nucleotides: TGTGCCAGCAGCTTCCTCGGGACTAGCTGGGAGACCCAGTACTTC. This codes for CASSFLGTSWETQYF.

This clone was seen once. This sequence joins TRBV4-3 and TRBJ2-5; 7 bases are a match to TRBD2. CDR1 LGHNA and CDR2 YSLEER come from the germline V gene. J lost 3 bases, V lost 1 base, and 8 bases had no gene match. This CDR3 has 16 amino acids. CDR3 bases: TGCGCCAGCAGCCAAGTCGCCGGGGGAGGGGAAGAGACCCAGTACTTC. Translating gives CASSQVAGGGEETQYF.

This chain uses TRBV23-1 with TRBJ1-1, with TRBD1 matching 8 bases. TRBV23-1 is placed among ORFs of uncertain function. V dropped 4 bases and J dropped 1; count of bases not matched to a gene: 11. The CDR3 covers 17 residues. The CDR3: CASSPPDRGVSNTEAFF. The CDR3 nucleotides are TGCGCCAGCAGTCCCCCCGACAGGGGAGTTTCGAACACTGAAGCTTTCTTT.

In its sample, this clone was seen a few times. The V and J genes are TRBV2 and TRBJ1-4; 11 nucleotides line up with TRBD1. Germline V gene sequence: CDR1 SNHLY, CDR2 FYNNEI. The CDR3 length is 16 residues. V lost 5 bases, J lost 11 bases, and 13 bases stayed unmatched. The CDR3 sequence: CASSRRTGGDGGKLFF. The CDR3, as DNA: TGTGCCAGCAGTAGACGGACAGGGGGCGATGGGGGGAAACTGTTTTTT.

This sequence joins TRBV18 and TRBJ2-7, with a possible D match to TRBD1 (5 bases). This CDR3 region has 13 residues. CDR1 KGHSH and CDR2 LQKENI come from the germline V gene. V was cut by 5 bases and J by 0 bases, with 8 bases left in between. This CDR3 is CASSLDNSYEQYF. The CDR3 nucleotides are TGTGCCAGCTCATTGGACAACTCCTACGAGCAGTACTTC.

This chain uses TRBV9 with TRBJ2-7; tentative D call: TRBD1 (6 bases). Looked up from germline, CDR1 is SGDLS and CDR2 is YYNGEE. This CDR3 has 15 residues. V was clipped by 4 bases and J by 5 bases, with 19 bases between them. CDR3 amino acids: CASSSGGAERHEQYF. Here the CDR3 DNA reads TGTGCCAGCAGCTCTGGGGGCGCTGAACGCCACGAGCAGTACTTC. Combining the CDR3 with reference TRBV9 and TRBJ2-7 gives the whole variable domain DSGVTQTPKHLITATGQRVTLRCSPRSGDLSVYWYQQSLDQGLQFLIQYYNGEERAKGNILERFSAQQFPDLHSELNLSSLELGDSALYFCASSSGGAERHEQYFGPGTRLTVT.

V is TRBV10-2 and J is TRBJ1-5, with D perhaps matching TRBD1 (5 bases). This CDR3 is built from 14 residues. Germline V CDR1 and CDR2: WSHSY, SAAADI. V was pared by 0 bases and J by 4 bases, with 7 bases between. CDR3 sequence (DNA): TGCGCCAGCAGTGAGTCGGGGCCGAATCAGCCCCAGCATTTT. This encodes CASSESGPNQPQHF.

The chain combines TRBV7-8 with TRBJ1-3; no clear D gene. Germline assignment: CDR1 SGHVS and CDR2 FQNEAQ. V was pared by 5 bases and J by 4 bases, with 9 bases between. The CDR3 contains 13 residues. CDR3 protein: CASSPVLGNTIYF. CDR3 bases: TGTGCCAGCAGCCCGGTATTGGGAAACACCATATATTTT.

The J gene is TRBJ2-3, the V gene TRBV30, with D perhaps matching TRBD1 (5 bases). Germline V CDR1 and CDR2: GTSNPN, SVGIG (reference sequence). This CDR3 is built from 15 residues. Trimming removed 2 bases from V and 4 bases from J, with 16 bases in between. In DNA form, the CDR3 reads TGTGCCTGGAGTTCAGGGTATACGGGCTCAGATACGCAGTATTTT. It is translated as CAWSSGYTGSDTQYF. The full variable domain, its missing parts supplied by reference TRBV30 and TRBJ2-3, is SQTIHQWPATLVQPVGSPLSLECTVEGTSNPNLYWYRQAAGRGLQLLFYSVGIGQISSEVPQNLSASRPQDRQFILSSKKLLLSDSGFYLCAWSSGYTGSDTQYFGPGTRLTVL.

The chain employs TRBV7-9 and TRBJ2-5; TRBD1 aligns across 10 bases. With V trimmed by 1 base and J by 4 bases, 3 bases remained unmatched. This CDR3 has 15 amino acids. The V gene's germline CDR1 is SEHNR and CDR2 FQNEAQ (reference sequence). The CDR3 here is CASSLVRTGGETQYF. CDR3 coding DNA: TGTGCCAGCAGCTTAGTACGGACAGGGGGAGAGACCCAGTACTTC.

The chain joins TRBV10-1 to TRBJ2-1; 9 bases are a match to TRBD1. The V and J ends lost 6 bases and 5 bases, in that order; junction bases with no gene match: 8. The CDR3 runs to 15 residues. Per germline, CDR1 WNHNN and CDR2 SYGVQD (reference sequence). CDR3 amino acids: CASSTGGYGDNEQFF. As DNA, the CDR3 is TGCGCCAGCAGCACAGGGGGCTATGGGGACAATGAGCAGTTCTTC.

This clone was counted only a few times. Written as DNA, the CDR3 is TGCGCCAGCAGCCAGGGACAGGGCTTGGGAGATACGCAGTATTTT. Residues: CASSQGQGLGDTQYF. J is TRBJ2-3 and V is TRBV4-3, with 9 bases lining up with TRBD1. V was pared by 3 bases and J by 5 bases, with 6 bases of the junction left unmatched. CDR1 and CDR2 from the germline V gene are LGHNA and YSLEER. The CDR3 runs to 15 residues.

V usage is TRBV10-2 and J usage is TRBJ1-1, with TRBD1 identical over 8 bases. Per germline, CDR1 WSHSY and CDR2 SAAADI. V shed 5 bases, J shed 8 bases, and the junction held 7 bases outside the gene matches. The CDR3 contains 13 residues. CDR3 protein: CASSLSGTGEAFF. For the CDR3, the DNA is TGCGCCAGCAGTTTGAGCGGGACAGGAGAAGCTTTCTTT.

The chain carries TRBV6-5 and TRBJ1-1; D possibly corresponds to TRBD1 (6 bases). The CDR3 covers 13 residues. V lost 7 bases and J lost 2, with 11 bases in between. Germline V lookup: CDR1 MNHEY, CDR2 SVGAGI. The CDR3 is CASTSGVNTEAFF. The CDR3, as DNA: TGTGCCAGCACTTCAGGGGTTAACACTGAAGCTTTCTTT.

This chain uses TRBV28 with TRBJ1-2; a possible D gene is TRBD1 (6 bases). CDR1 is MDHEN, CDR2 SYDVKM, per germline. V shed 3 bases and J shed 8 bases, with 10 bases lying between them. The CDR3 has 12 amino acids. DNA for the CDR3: TGTGCCAGCAGTTTGGGTGGGGGCGGCTACACCTTC. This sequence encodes CASSLGGGGYTF.

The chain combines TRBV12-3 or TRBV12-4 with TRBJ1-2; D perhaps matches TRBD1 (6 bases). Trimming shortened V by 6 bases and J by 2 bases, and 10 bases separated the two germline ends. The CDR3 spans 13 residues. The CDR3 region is CASRRTGNYGYTF. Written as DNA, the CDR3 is TGTGCCAGCAGGCGCACAGGGAACTATGGCTACACCTTC.

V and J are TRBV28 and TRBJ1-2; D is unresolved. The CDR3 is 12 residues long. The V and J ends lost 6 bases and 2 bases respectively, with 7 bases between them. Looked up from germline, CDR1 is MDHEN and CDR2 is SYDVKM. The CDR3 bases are TGTGCCAGCAGCCAGATAAACTATGGCTACACCTTC. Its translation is CASSQINYGYTF.

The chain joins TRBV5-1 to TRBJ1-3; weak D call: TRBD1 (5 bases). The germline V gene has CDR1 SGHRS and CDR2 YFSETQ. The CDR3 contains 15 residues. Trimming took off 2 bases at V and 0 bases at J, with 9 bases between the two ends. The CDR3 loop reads CASSFGQPSGNTIYF. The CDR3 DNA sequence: TGCGCCAGCAGCTTCGGACAACCCTCTGGAAACACCATATATTTT. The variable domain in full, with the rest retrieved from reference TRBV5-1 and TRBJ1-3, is KAGVTQTPRYLIKTRGQQVTLSCSPISGHRSVSWYQQTPGQGLQFLFEYFSETQRNKGNFPGRFSGRQFSNSRSEMNVSTLELGDSALYLCASSFGQPSGNTIYFGEGSWLTVV.

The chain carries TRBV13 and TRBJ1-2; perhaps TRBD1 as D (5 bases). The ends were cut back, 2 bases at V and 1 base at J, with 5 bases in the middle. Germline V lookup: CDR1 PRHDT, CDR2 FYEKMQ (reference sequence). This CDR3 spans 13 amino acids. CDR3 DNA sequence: TGTGCCAGCAGCTTAAGGGGTAACTATGGCTACACCTTC. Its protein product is CASSLRGNYGYTF.